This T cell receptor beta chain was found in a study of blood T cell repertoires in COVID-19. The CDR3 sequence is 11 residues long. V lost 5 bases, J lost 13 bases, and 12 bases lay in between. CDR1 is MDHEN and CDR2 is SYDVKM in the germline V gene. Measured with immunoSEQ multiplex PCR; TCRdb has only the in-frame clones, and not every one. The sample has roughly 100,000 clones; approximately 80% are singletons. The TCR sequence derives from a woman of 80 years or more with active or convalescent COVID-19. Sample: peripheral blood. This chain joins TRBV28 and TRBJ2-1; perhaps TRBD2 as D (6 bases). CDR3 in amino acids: CASSLTRFQFF. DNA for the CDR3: TGTGCCAGCAGTCTGACTAGATTTCAGTTCTTC.